This T cell receptor (beta chain) comes out of a study of cytomegalovirus exposure and HLA in healthy donors. Study information: Assignment to the Caucasian-associated ancestry cluster applied to over 70% of the approximately 400 genotyped donors.

13 Jbeta primers and 60 Vbeta primers were used for the PCR. The repertoire was sequenced with immunoSEQ multiplex PCR; TCRdb's copy has only in-frame clones and lacks some. Of roughly 190,000 clones listed, approximately 79% were seen once; the top ten hold around 1.6%. The CDR3 runs 14 residues. Trimming at V came to 6 bases and at J to 6 bases, leaving 7 bases not matched to a gene. CDR1 SNHLY and CDR2 FYNNEI come from the germline V gene. This chain joins TRBV2 and TRBJ2-1; 8 bases are a match to TRBD1. The receptor's source is a woman aged 18-29 years in good health and CMV-seronegative. The sample consisted of PBMCs. The CDR3 sequence: CASSLDRDVNEQFF. As DNA, the CDR3 is TGTGCCAGCAGCCTGGACAGGGATGTCAATGAGCAGTTCTTC.